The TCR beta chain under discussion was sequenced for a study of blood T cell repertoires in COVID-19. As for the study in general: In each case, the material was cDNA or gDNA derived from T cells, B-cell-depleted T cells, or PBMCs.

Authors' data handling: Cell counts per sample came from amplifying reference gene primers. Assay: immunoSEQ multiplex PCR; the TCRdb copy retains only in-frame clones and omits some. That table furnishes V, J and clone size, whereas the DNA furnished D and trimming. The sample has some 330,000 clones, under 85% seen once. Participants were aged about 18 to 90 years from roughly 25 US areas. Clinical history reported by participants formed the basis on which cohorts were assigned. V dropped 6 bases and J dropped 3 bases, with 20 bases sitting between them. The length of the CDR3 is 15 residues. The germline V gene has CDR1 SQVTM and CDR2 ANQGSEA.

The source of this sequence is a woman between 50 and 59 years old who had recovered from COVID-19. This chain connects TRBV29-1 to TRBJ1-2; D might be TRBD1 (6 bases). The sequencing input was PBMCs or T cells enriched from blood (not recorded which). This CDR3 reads CSVAGTPVAYYGYTF. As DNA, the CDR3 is TGCAGCGTCGCCGGGACACCGGTAGCCTACTATGGCTACACCTTC. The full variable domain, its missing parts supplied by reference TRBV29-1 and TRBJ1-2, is SAVISQKPSRDICQRGTSLTIQCQVDSQVTMMFWYRQQPGQSLTLIATANQGSEATYESGFVIDKFPISRPNLTFSTLTVSNMSPEDSSIYLCSVAGTPVAYYGYTFGSGTRLTVV.